In its sample, the clone carrying this T cell receptor (beta chain) was seen many times. Each CDR3 protein is one row after TCRdb ran MiXCR on the 5' RACE reads. The table shows some 660,000 distinct CDR3 sequences, with around 8.6% occurring only once. These data come from a study of identical twins. From germline, CDR1 is SGHRS and CDR2 YFSETQ. The CDR3 sequence is 14 residues long. The germline V and J ends were trimmed by 0 bases and 6 bases, with 10 bases remaining between them. These records were also assigned to another study, of yellow fever vaccine responses in identical twins.

Source material: PBMCs. This clonotype was obtained from a woman between 18 and 29 years old in good health. The rearrangement uses TRBV5-1 and TRBJ2-4; unclear D gene. The CDR3 spells CASSLAGFGNIQYF. The CDR3 region has the DNA TGCGCCAGCAGCTTGGCCGGGTTCGGAAACATTCAGTACTTC.